The 28 T cell receptor beta chains in this list originate from one sample, sequenced in a study of shared clonotypes between healthy human individuals. Method: immunoSEQ multiplex PCR; TCRdb's copy keeps in-frame clones and lacks some. The sample records some 1.5 million clones, around 98% being singletons. The sample was naive CD4+ T cells sorted from blood. The subset denotes: CD45RA+ positively selected. Every receptor here comes from a man aged 30 to 45 in good health.

V is TRBV7-3 and J is TRBJ2-5; a possible D gene is TRBD2 (6 bases). Deletions cut 5 bases from V and 5 bases from J, with 12 bases between. The CDR3 length is 13 residues. From germline, CDR1 is SGHTA and CDR2 FQGTGA. The CDR3 sequence is CASSPRDSETQYF. CDR3 bases: TGTGCCAGCAGCCCGCGGGATAGCGAGACCCAGTACTTC.

The chain combines TRBV9 with TRBJ1-2; D is unclear. V lost 1 base and J lost 0, with 7 bases in between. The CDR3 is 14 amino acids. Germline V gives CDR1 SGDLS, CDR2 YYNGEE. CDR3 nucleotides: TGTGCCAGCAGCGTATTGGAATCTAACTATGGCTACACCTTC. This gives the protein CASSVLESNYGYTF.

The rearrangement uses TRBV11-1 and TRBJ1-1, with a tentative D call TRBD1 (6 bases). The V gene's germline CDR1 is SGHAT and CDR2 FQDESV (reference sequence). This CDR3 has 13 amino acids. V was trimmed by 5 bases and J by 5 bases, leaving 12 bases between them. This chain's CDR3 is CASSLQGGTEAFF. CDR3 sequence (DNA): TGTGCCAGCAGCCTACAGGGTGGGACTGAAGCTTTCTTT.

The rearrangement joins TRBV6-1 to TRBJ2-2; the D is unclear. The CDR3 is 15 amino acids. Trimming shortened V by 2 bases and J by 6 bases, and 13 bases separated the two germline ends. CDR1 MNHNS and CDR2 SASEGT come from the germline V gene. This CDR3 reads CASSERRTEAGELFF. As DNA, the CDR3 is TGTGCCAGCAGTGAAAGACGGACGGAAGCCGGGGAGCTGTTTTTT.

The V and J genes are TRBV5-4 and TRBJ2-4, with TRBD1 as a possible D gene (6 bases). CDR3 length: 15 amino acids. Trimming cost V 0 bases and J 3 bases, with 10 bases left between them. Germline CDR1 and CDR2: SGHNT and YYREEE (reference sequence). CDR3 amino acids: CASSLAGAYKNIQYF. CDR3 sequence (DNA): TGTGCCAGCAGCTTGGCAGGGGCCTACAAAAACATTCAGTACTTC.

With respect to this clone: The sample holds other DNA sequences that translate to the same CDR3. This sequence joins TRBV9 and TRBJ2-2; the D is unclear. V lost 4 bases and J lost 5, with 6 bases in between. The CDR3 contains 12 residues. Germline lookup yields CDR1 SGDLS and CDR2 YYNGEE. The DNA for the CDR3 is TGTGCCAGCAGCCCGAGGACCGGGGAGCTGTTTTTT. Protein: CASSPRTGELFF.

Only one count was recorded for this clone. The chain is built from TRBV2 and TRBJ1-5, with D possibly matching TRBD1 (5 bases). Trimming removed 4 bases from V and 0 bases from J, with 10 bases in between. The CDR3 is 15 residues long. In germline, CDR1 is SNHLY, CDR2 FYNNEI. CDR3 sequence: CASSAGDSSNQPQHF. The CDR3 bases are TGTGCCAGCAGTGCGGGGGATAGTAGCAATCAGCCCCAGCATTTT.

This chain uses TRBV30 with TRBJ1-4, with D possibly being TRBD1 (5 bases). V lost 0 bases and J lost 14, with 16 bases in between. Germline loops: CDR1 GTSNPN, CDR2 SVGIG (reference sequence). The CDR3 length is 13 residues. The CDR3 coding sequence is TGTGCCTGGAGTGTACTTGGGACGCGGAGTCTGTTTTTT. It specifies CAWSVLGTRSLFF.

The chain uses TRBV7-8 and TRBJ2-7; 7 nucleotides agree with TRBD2. Germline V gene data show CDR1 as SGHVS and CDR2 as FQNEAQ. The CDR3 is 15 residues long. V gave up 0 bases and J gave up 3 bases; unmatched junction bases: 5. In DNA, the CDR3 is TGTGCCAGCAGCTTAGCCTACGGGGAGGGCTACGAGCAGTACTTC. It specifies CASSLAYGEGYEQYF.

V is TRBV10-3 and J is TRBJ2-5; 7 positions agree with TRBD1. This CDR3 comprises 14 residues. V trimming: 9 bases; J trimming: 4 bases; junction bases outside the gene matches: 11. CDR1 is ENHRY, CDR2 SYGVKD, per germline. CDR3: CAISQGWSGETQYF. DNA of the CDR3: TGTGCCATTTCACAGGGGTGGTCAGGAGAGACCCAGTACTTC.

The gene calls are TRBV7-6 and TRBJ2-5; D call uncertain. The CDR3 sequence is 14 residues long. Germline assignment: CDR1 SGHVS and CDR2 FNYEAQ. V was pared by 5 bases and J by 1 base, with 11 bases between. The CDR3 loop reads CASSPSVGQETQYF. The CDR3 DNA reads TGTGCCAGCAGCCCCTCAGTGGGCCAAGAGACCCAGTACTTC.

The V and J genes are TRBV18 and TRBJ2-7; TRBD1 matches at 7 bases. Trimming removed 3 bases from V and 0 bases from J; junction bases left unmatched: 11. The CDR3 has 17 residues. Germline CDR1 is KGHSH and CDR2 is LQKENI. The CDR3 here is CASSPLPVQGLSYEQYF. DNA of the CDR3: TGTGCCAGCTCACCTCTGCCCGTACAGGGGCTCTCCTACGAGCAGTACTTC.

The chain has TRBV27 and TRBJ1-1; TRBD1 matches at 9 bases. V dropped 6 bases and J dropped 10; count of bases not matched to a gene: 9. The CDR3 covers 13 residues. CDR1 and CDR2 (germline): MNHEY, SMNVEV (reference sequence). CDR3 loop: CASRGGQGLVAFF. The CDR3 bases are TGTGCCAGCAGGGGGGGACAGGGACTAGTAGCTTTCTTT.

The chain uses TRBV9 and TRBJ2-2, with TRBD1 identical over 7 bases. The germline gives CDR1 SGDLS, CDR2 YYNGEE. The CDR3 is 15 amino acids. Trimming cost V 6 bases and J 4 bases; bases outside gene matches: 9. The CDR3 here is CASTRQGIGTGELFF. DNA of the CDR3: TGTGCCAGCACGCGACAGGGAATAGGCACCGGGGAGCTGTTTTTT.

This chain joins TRBV29-1 and TRBJ2-1; D is unresolved. The CDR3 spans 16 residues. Germline CDR1 reads SQVTM; CDR2 reads ANQGSEA. Between the trimmed V and J ends, which lost 3 bases and 0 bases, there was a span of 15 bases. CDR3 nucleotide sequence: TGCAGCGTTGAGTTGCTACTCGAGAGCTCCTACAATGAGCAGTTCTTC. Translation: CSVELLLESSYNEQFF.

The V call is TRBV10-3, the J call TRBJ1-5; 8 positions agree with TRBD1. V dropped 4 bases and J dropped 2; count of bases not matched to a gene: 4. The CDR3 has 15 residues. CDR1 is ENHRY and CDR2 is SYGVKD in the germline V gene. This chain's CDR3 is CAISGGGQGNQPQHF. The CDR3 DNA reads as TGTGCCATCAGTGGGGGGGGACAGGGCAATCAGCCCCAGCATTTT.

The chain employs TRBV30 and TRBJ1-2; TRBD1 is a possible D gene (5 bases). Trimming took 8 bases from V and 3 from J, leaving 13 bases between them. The CDR3 covers 12 residues. Per the germline V gene, CDR1 is GTSNPN and CDR2 is SVGIG (reference sequence). The chain's CDR3 is CARTGRYYGYTF. In DNA form, the CDR3 reads TGTGCCCGCACGGGACGGTACTATGGCTACACCTTC.

The gene calls are TRBV7-2 and TRBJ2-7, with D possibly being TRBD2 (5 bases). The ends were cut back, 5 bases at V and 2 bases at J, with 16 bases in the middle. The CDR3 consists of 15 residues. The germline gives CDR1 SGHTA, CDR2 FQGNSA. CDR3 residues: CASSPRRSSTYEQYF. The CDR3 nucleotides read TGTGCCAGCAGCCCCAGGAGGAGCTCGACCTACGAGCAGTACTTC.

The chain couples TRBV7-8 to TRBJ2-7; 15 bases fit TRBD2. With V trimmed by 3 bases and J by 3 bases, 3 bases remained unmatched. The CDR3 contains 16 residues. CDR1 and CDR2 from the germline V gene are SGHVS and FQNEAQ. The CDR3 loop reads CASSFPGLAGGYEQYF. The CDR3 DNA follows: TGTGCCAGCAGCTTCCCGGGACTAGCGGGAGGCTACGAGCAGTACTTC.

V is TRBV12-5 and J is TRBJ2-3, with 9 bases aligning to TRBD2. CDR1 and CDR2 (germline): LGHNT, FRNRAP. V was clipped by 1 base and J by 4 bases; unmatched bases: 9. The CDR3 covers 17 residues. In DNA form, the CDR3 reads TGTGCTAGTGGTTTGGGGATAGCGGGAGCGATTGCAGATACGCAGTATTTT. Protein sequence: CASGLGIAGAIADTQYF.

The V gene is TRBV7-2, the J gene TRBJ1-1, with D unclear. Germline CDR1 SGHTA, CDR2 FQGNSA. CDR3 size: 13 residues. V dropped 1 base and J dropped 10 bases, with 13 bases sitting between them. The CDR3 here is CASSLGSQRPAFF. The CDR3 DNA reads as TGTGCCAGCAGCTTAGGGTCCCAGCGGCCAGCTTTCTTT.

The V call is TRBV28, the J call TRBJ2-1; the D is unclear. Germline-derived CDR1 and CDR2 are MDHEN and SYDVKM. V shed 4 bases and J shed 8 bases, with 12 bases lying between them. The CDR3 spans 13 residues. CDR3 sequence: CASSSPARDEQFF. In DNA form, the CDR3 reads TGTGCCAGCAGTTCCCCGGCGCGCGATGAGCAGTTCTTC.

The chain couples TRBV9 to TRBJ2-1; 7 nucleotides agree with TRBD2. Trimming at V came to 3 bases and at J to 3 bases, leaving 6 bases not matched to a gene. This CDR3 is built from 15 residues. Germline loops: CDR1 SGDLS, CDR2 YYNGEE. In DNA, the CDR3 is TGTGCCAGCAGCGGCCGAGCGGGAAACTACAATGAGCAGTTCTTC. Its translation: CASSGRAGNYNEQFF.

This clone was counted once. The sample has other DNA sequences that encode this CDR3 too. This chain links TRBV28 with TRBJ1-5, with D hard to call. This CDR3 is 12 amino acids long. Trimming removed 6 bases from V and 5 bases from J, with 8 bases in between. In germline, CDR1 is MDHEN, CDR2 SYDVKM. The CDR3 region is CASSLIHQPQHF. CDR3 nucleotides: TGTGCCAGCAGCCTGATTCATCAGCCCCAGCATTTT.

The CDR3 is CASSHPTANTEAFF. CDR3 nucleotides: TGCGCCAGCAGCCACCCTACCGCGAACACTGAAGCTTTCTTT. The rearrangement uses TRBV23-1 and TRBJ1-1, with D unresolved. TRBV23-1 has ORF status, its function being uncertain. V shed 6 bases and J shed 1 base, with 12 bases lying between them. This CDR3 is 14 amino acids long.

This chain links TRBV15 with TRBJ1-2; D is possibly TRBD1 (6 bases). The V gene's germline CDR1 is LNHNV and CDR2 YYDKDF (reference sequence). Trimming took off 0 bases at V and 3 bases at J, with 11 bases between the two ends. This CDR3 has 15 amino acids. The CDR3 region is CATSRDSGVHYGYTF. CDR3 coding DNA: TGTGCCACCAGCAGAGATTCAGGGGTGCACTATGGCTACACCTTC.

V and J are TRBV11-2 and TRBJ1-4, with D perhaps TRBD1 (5 bases). Trimming shortened V by 10 bases and J by 8 bases, and 17 bases separated the two germline ends. Germline-derived CDR1 and CDR2 are SGHAT and FQNNGV. CDR3 length equals 13 residues. In DNA form, the CDR3 reads TGTGCCACCACGGGGACTCTTGGCGAAAAACTGTTTTTT. This encodes CATTGTLGEKLFF.

V gene TRBV19 combines with J gene TRBJ2-5; D perhaps matches TRBD1 (6 bases). Germline CDR1 and CDR2: LNHDA and SQIVND (reference sequence). This CDR3 comprises 14 residues. V gave up 7 bases and J gave up 9 bases, with 21 bases separating them. The CDR3 reads CASKEAGQTGSQYF. CDR3 sequence (DNA): TGTGCCAGTAAGGAGGCAGGGCAAACAGGGTCCCAGTACTTC.